This T cell receptor (beta chain) was obtained from a study of shared clonotypes between healthy human individuals. As for the study in general: Each donor contributed plates that comprised three CD4 naive, three CD4 memory, two CD8 naive and one CD8 memory.

The test was conducted at deep level. Produced via immunoSEQ multiplex PCR; TCRdb's table is partial and in-frame only. The table records hundreds of thousands of clones, 90% to 96% of them present only once. CD4+ cells yielded CD45RA+ naive and CD45RA-negative memory subsets. The germline V gene has CDR1 SGHTA and CDR2 FQGTGA. V was clipped by 2 bases and J by 0 bases, with 16 bases between them. The length of the CDR3 is 17 residues. The sequence derives from a woman aged 30 to 39 in good health. The chain carries TRBV7-3 and TRBJ1-2, with TRBD1 as a possible D gene (6 bases). Sequenced sample: naive CD4+ T cells sorted from blood. The subset is: CD45RA+ positively selected. The CDR3 DNA reads as TGTGCCAGCAGCTTAGTCCCAGGACAGTCCTCTAACTATGGCTACACCTTC. Amino acids: CASSLVPGQSSNYGYTF.